This T cell receptor (beta chain) was observed in a study of long-term antiretroviral therapy in people with HIV. Study-wide findings and caveats: Specimens of blood were obtained during about 2004 to 2017, possibly under older ART regimens. Post-ART, diversity grew, though it stayed under transplant donor control levels.

Version v3.0 of the immunoSEQ assay was performed at survey level. For every sample, sequencing targeted about 35,000-55,000 T-cell genomes. The table came from immunoSEQ multiplex PCR; TCRdb's copy has only in-frame clones and leaves some out. The sample shows about 25,000 clones, 70% to 90% of them seen only once. Among participants with HIV, every one received treatment in the United States. Remarks on this clone: Its specificity is unknown.

The source is a man aged 45-65 years with HIV. The starting material was unsorted PBMCs, obtained 1.2 years after starting antiretroviral therapy.

CDR3 DNA sequence: TGTGCCAGCAGCCCCCCGGCGGGACAGGGCTACGAGCAGTACTTC. The encoded protein is CASSPPAGQGYEQYF. The gene calls are TRBV2 and TRBJ2-7, with 9 bases aligning to TRBD1. V lost 6 bases and J lost 3; bases outside the gene matches: 9. This CDR3 spans 15 amino acids. The germline CDR1 and CDR2 sequences are SNHLY and FYNNEI. The variable domain in full, with the rest retrieved from reference TRBV2 and TRBJ2-7, is EPEVTQTPSHQVTQMGQEVILRCVPISNHLYFYWYRQILGQKVEFLVSFYNNEISEKSEIFDDQFSVERPDGSNFTLKIRSTKLEDSAMYFCASSPPAGQGYEQYFGPGTRLTVT.